Each of the 27 T cell receptor beta chains below was sequenced from the same sample in a study of tumor-infiltrating lymphocytes in primary liver carcinoma. A primer matching the constant region was used to make TCR beta cDNA from around 550 ng of total RNA. Slightly modified ARM-PCR served as the procedure for the TCR beta libraries. These libraries came from three rounds of nested multiplex PCR. Researchers ran the first two PCR rounds for roughly 11 cycles each with TRBV1-TRBV30 forward primers and a C-beta reverse primer. In TCRdb, the multiplex PCR reads were re-called with MiXCR into one record per CDR3 protein. The profile shows 95,000 to 100,000 distinct CDR3 sequences, under 70% of them singletons. Unsorted bulk tissue, roughly 20-32 mg of it, served as the source for co-extraction of RNA and DNA. Sample: liver tumor tissue from sampling region 2. Subset meaning: tumor region T2, inferior pole. All receptors derive from a woman aged 55-69 years with primary liver carcinoma and hepatitis B virus infection.

Remarks on this clonotype: A much larger clonotype is one base distant, so this may be a read error. The gene calls are TRBV12-3 or TRBV12-4 and TRBJ1-1, with D possibly being TRBD1 (5 bases). V lost 11 bases, J lost 0 bases, and 16 bases lay in between. This CDR3 comprises 14 residues. CDR3: CAPHGADMNTEAFF. The CDR3 nucleotides are TGTGCCCCCCACGGGGCAGATATGAACACTGAAGCTTTCTTT.

Comments on this clonotype: At one of its ends the junction is not consistent with the germline gene, which may arise from a read error. The V and J genes are TRBV6-6 and TRBJ1-4, with TRBD1 matching over 7 bases. This CDR3 spans 16 amino acids. Germline loops: CDR1 MNHNY, CDR2 SVGAGI (reference sequence). CDR3 residues: CANRKQGLATSEKLFF. The CDR3 coding sequence is TGTGCCAACAGAAAACAGGGGTTAGCGACTAGTGAAAAACTGTTTTTT.

On this clonotype: A much larger clone lies a single base off, so this may be a read error. The chain combines TRBV28 with TRBJ2-2, with D possibly matching TRBD2 (5 bases). Germline values: CDR1 MDHEN, CDR2 SYDVKM. Trimming shortened V by 5 bases and J by 6 bases, and 16 bases separated the two germline ends. CDR3 size: 15 residues. The DNA for the CDR3 is TGTGCCAGCAGTATCTACCGGACTGGCCCCGGGGAGCTGTTTTTT. Protein sequence: CASSIYRTGPGELFF.

A word on this clonotype: At one boundary the junction diverges from the germline segment, which might be a read error. The chain links TRBV29-1 to TRBJ2-7; D is unresolved. This CDR3 comprises 14 residues. Germline CDR1 SQVTM, CDR2 ANQGSEA. The CDR3 nucleotides read TGCAGCGTTCGGCCAGTGGTTAAGACCTATGAGCAGTACTTC. Its protein product is CSVRPVVKTYEQYF.

The gene calls are TRBV11-1 and TRBJ1-6; 9 nucleotides align to TRBD1. The germline gives CDR1 SGHAT, CDR2 FQDESV (reference sequence). V gave up 5 bases and J gave up 9 bases; unmatched junction bases: 5. The CDR3 is 14 amino acids. The CDR3 loop is CASSLTGGISPLHF. In nucleotides, the CDR3 is TGTGCCAGCAGCCTGACAGGGGGAATTTCACCCCTCCACTTT.

Notes on this clonotype: As the CDR3 is not closed by the conserved phenylalanine or tryptophan, this likely results from a read error. The chain links TRBV5-1 to TRBJ2-1, with 9 bases matching TRBD2. The CDR3 has 15 residues. CDR1 SGHRS and CDR2 YFSETQ come from the germline V gene. The CDR3 spells CASTHSGSSYNGQFL. In nucleotides, the CDR3 is TGCGCCAGCACCCATAGCGGGAGCTCCTACAATGGGCAGTTCTTA.

As for this clonotype: A much bigger clone sits one base away, suggesting this may be a read error. CDR3 nucleotide sequence: TGTGCCGGCATTACCCGGGACGGTCCCTACGAGCAGTACTTC. Amino acids: CAGITRDGPYEQYF. J is TRBJ2-7 and V is TRBV6-1; possibly TRBD1 or TRBD2 for D (5 bases each). The germline V gene encodes CDR1 MNHNS and CDR2 SASEGT. The V end was cut by 11 bases, the J end by 2 bases, with 19 bases between. The CDR3 consists of 14 residues.

CDR3 sequence reads: CASSRQGKAEAFF. CDR3 DNA: TGTGCCAGCAGCCGGCAGGGGAAGGCTGAAGCTTTCTTT. This chain links TRBV12-3 or TRBV12-4 with TRBJ1-1, with a tentative D call TRBD1 (6 bases). Deletions cut 6 bases from V and 6 bases from J, with 14 bases between. The CDR3 runs 13 residues.

On this clonotype itself: A read error may be the cause here, since a much bigger clone is one base away. The J gene is TRBJ2-7, the V gene TRBV5-1; 7 bases are a match to TRBD2. The CDR3 extends over 13 amino acids. Germline CDR1 is SGHRS and CDR2 is YFSETQ. Here the CDR3 DNA reads TGCGACAGCAGCGAGTCTAGCGGCTACGAGCAGTACTTC. This encodes CDSSESSGYEQYF.

This clonotype was counted once. Since the CDR3 does not end with the conserved phenylalanine or tryptophan, this likely comes from a read error. Here the CDR3 DNA reads TGTGCTAGTGGTTTCGAGGTAGCTTACAATGAACAGTTCCTC. Amino acids: CASGFEVAYNEQFL. The chain combines TRBV12-5 with TRBJ2-1; D gene uncertain. Germline lookup yields CDR1 LGHNT and CDR2 FRNRAP. CDR3 length: 14 residues.

A few counts support this clonotype. With a much larger clone just one base away, this may be a read error. The chain recombines TRBV6-6 with TRBJ2-1, with 10 bases matching TRBD1. The CDR3 totals 22 residues. The V and J ends lost 7 bases and 6 bases, in that order; junction bases with no gene match: 30. From germline, CDR1 is MNHNY and CDR2 SVGAGI (reference sequence). The CDR3 is CASIIRDRGSSGKRWGINEQFF. The CDR3, as DNA: TGTGCCAGCATCATCCGGGACAGGGGAAGTAGCGGGAAACGATGGGGTATCAATGAGCAGTTCTTC.

A note on this clonotype: Since the CDR3 does not end with the conserved phenylalanine or tryptophan, this likely comes from a read error. This rearrangement joins TRBV11-3 to TRBJ2-7; no firm D call. Germline CDR1 and CDR2: SGHNT and YENEEA. The CDR3 is 16 amino acids. The CDR3 nucleotides are TGTGCCAGCAACTTAGAAAAAGGGCCCGGGCCCTACAAGCAGTACTAC. Encoded protein: CASNLEKGPGPYKQYY.

Remarks on this clonotype: Sequence at one end of the junction differs from germline and may be a read error. The chain carries TRBV7-8 and TRBJ2-7; weak D call: TRBD2 (5 bases). This CDR3 comprises 15 residues. Germline V gene data show CDR1 as SGHVS and CDR2 as FQNEAQ. This CDR3 is CARSLAKVPPYEQYF. The CDR3 DNA follows: TGTGCCAGGAGCTTAGCGAAGGTACCTCCGTACGAGCAGTACTTC.

Comments on this clonotype: The junction and the germline gene differ at one end; a read error may be behind it. The chain employs TRBV6-2 or TRBV6-3 and TRBJ2-2, with 7 nucleotides matching TRBD1. The CDR3 contains 15 residues. Germline CDR1 and CDR2: MNHEY and SVGEGT. The CDR3 bases are TGTGCCAGCAGTTACGACAGGGTAGACACCGTGGAGCTGTTTTTC. Translated, it gives CASSYDRVDTVELFF.

The gene calls are TRBV12-3 or TRBV12-4 and TRBJ1-3; perhaps TRBD1 as D (6 bases). The CDR3 consists of 17 residues. V dropped 6 bases and J dropped 4 bases, with 22 bases sitting between them. CDR3 residues: CASSLPTGRPRGNTIYF. The DNA of the CDR3 is TGTGCCAGCAGCCTGCCCACAGGGAGACCTCGGGGAAACACCATATATTTT.

Turning to this clonotype: Since a much larger clone is just one base distant, this may be a read error. The chain recombines TRBV28 with TRBJ2-2; D not resolved. The V gene's germline CDR1 is MDHEN and CDR2 SYDVKM. V was clipped by 8 bases and J by 7 bases, with 26 bases between them. The CDR3 loop spans 17 amino acids. The CDR3 region is CASGPGVGSRAIGELFF. The DNA of the CDR3 is TGTGCCAGCGGGCCAGGTGTAGGGTCGAGAGCGATCGGGGAGCTGTTTTTT.

The rearrangement joins TRBV5-8 to TRBJ2-2; possibly TRBD1 for D (6 bases). This CDR3 contains 15 residues. Germline V gene data show CDR1 as SGHTS and CDR2 as YDEGEE. CDR3 sequence reads: CASCLRGHNTGELFF. CDR3 coding DNA: TGTGCTAGCTGCTTGAGGGGACACAACACCGGGGAGCTGTTTTTT.

With regard to this clonotype: A much more abundant neighbour one base away suggests this may be a read error. The chain links TRBV5-1 to TRBJ2-2; no definite D call. Looked up from germline, CDR1 is SGHRS and CDR2 is YFSETQ. V lost 5 bases and J lost 0, with 14 bases in between. The CDR3 length is 16 residues. The CDR3 protein is CASSHQLTANTGELFF. The DNA for the CDR3 is TGCGCCAGCAGTCATCAACTCACTGCGAACACCGGGGAGCTGTTTTTT.

This chain links TRBV12-3 or TRBV12-4 with TRBJ2-7; possibly TRBD1 or TRBD2 for D (5 bases each). The CDR3 runs to 14 residues. The germline V and J ends were trimmed by 8 bases and 3 bases, with 17 bases remaining between them. CDR3 in amino acids: CASCTRDGFYEQYF. CDR3 in DNA: TGTGCCAGCTGTACCCGGGACGGATTCTACGAGCAGTACTTC.

Points on this clonotype: A read error may produce the germline difference seen at one junction end. J is TRBJ2-5 and V is TRBV30; 7 bases line up with TRBD1. CDR3 length: 15 residues. CDR1 and CDR2 (germline): GTSNPN, SVGIG (reference sequence). Here the CDR3 reads CAWSGGQTLGETQCF. CDR3 in DNA: TGTGCCTGGAGTGGGGGACAGACCCTGGGGGAGACCCAGTGCTTC.

This chain uses TRBV5-1 with TRBJ2-3; 8 bases map to TRBD2. Trimming removed 5 bases from V and 2 bases from J; junction bases left unmatched: 10. The CDR3 sequence is 16 residues long. Germline CDR1 reads SGHRS; CDR2 reads YFSETQ. CDR3 sequence reads: CASSGAVAGPTDTQYF. The CDR3 bases are TGCGCCAGCAGTGGGGCTGTAGCGGGGCCCACAGATACGCAGTATTTT. The variable domain in full, completed from reference TRBV5-1 and TRBJ2-3, reads KAGVTQTPRYLIKTRGQQVTLSCSPISGHRSVSWYQQTPGQGLQFLFEYFSETQRNKGNFPGRFSGRQFSNSRSEMNVSTLELGDSALYLCASSGAVAGPTDTQYFGPGTRLTVL.

The V and J genes are TRBV29-1 and TRBJ2-5; 10 positions match TRBD2. The CDR3 has 15 amino acids. In germline, CDR1 is SQVTM, CDR2 ANQGSEA. With V trimmed by 6 bases and J by 2 bases, 9 bases remained unmatched. Here the CDR3 reads CSVEMLAGGQETQYF. DNA of the CDR3: TGCAGCGTCGAAATGTTAGCGGGGGGACAAGAGACCCAGTACTTC.

The gene calls are TRBV2 and TRBJ2-1; the D is unclear. The ends were cut back, 7 bases at V and 12 bases at J, with 25 bases in the middle. Germline lookup yields CDR1 SNHLY and CDR2 FYNNEI. This CDR3 contains 15 residues. The CDR3 sequence: CASTKASRQHGGQFF. The CDR3 nucleotides are TGTGCCAGCACGAAGGCTTCCAGGCAGCACGGTGGGCAGTTCTTC.

This clonotype was counted a few times. A much more abundant neighbour one base away suggests this may be a read error. The gene calls are TRBV5-5 and TRBJ2-7; TRBD2 agrees at 7 bases. Germline V gene data show CDR1 as SGHKS and CDR2 as YYEKEE (reference sequence). V dropped 3 bases and J dropped 1; count of bases not matched to a gene: 16. CDR3 length: 18 residues. CDR3 DNA: TGTGCCAGCAGCTCGGGGTTCCCCCAGCGGGATTTGTCCTACGAGCAGTACTTC. Translating gives CASSSGFPQRDLSYEQYF.

In regard to this clonotype: One end of the junction varies from germline; a read error may be responsible. The chain couples TRBV4-2 to TRBJ2-5, with 8 nucleotides matching TRBD2. Germline CDR1 reads LGHNA; CDR2 reads YNFKEQ. The CDR3 consists of 17 residues. For the CDR3, the DNA is TGTGCCAGCAGCCAAACCGGGACTAGTAATGTCCCGGAGACTCAGTACTTC. This gives the protein CASSQTGTSNVPETQYF.

Ten or more counts support this clonotype. CDR3 sequence (DNA): TGTGCCAGCAGCCCTCGGACGGCCTACAATGAGCAGTTCTTC. Its translation is CASSPRTAYNEQFF. The chain joins TRBV11-2 to TRBJ2-1, with no clear D. V lost 5 bases and J lost 2, with 10 bases in between. CDR1 and CDR2 (germline): SGHAT, FQNNGV. The CDR3 is 14 residues long.

This clonotype was seen just once. The junction differs from germline at one of its ends, possibly a read error. The chain employs TRBV6-5 and TRBJ2-1; the match to TRBD2 covers 11 bases. In germline, CDR1 is MNHEY, CDR2 SVGAGI. This CDR3 contains 14 residues. The CDR3, as DNA: TGTGCCACCACCCCCGACCTGACTAGCGGGATTGAGTCCTTC. Encoded protein: CATTPDLTSGIESF.